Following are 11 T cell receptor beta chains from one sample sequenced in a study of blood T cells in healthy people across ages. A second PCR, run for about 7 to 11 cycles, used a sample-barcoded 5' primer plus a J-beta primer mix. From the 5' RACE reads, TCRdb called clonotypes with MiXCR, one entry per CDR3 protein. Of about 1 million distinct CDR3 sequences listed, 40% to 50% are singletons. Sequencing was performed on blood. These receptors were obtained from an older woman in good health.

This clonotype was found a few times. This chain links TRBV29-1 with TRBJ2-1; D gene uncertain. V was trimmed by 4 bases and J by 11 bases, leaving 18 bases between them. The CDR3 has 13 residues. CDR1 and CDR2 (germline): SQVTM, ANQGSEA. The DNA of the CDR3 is TGCAGCGTTGCCGGCCAGGCCCTCCAAAAGCAGTTCTTC. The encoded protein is CSVAGQALQKQFF.

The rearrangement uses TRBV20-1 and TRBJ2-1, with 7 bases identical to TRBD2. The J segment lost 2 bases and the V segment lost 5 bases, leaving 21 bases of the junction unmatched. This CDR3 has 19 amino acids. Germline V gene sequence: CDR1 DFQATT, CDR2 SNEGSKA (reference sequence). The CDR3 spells CSARYPGPSGGAAYNEQFF. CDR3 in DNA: TGCAGTGCTCGGTACCCCGGCCCTAGCGGTGGTGCAGCCTACAATGAGCAGTTCTTC.

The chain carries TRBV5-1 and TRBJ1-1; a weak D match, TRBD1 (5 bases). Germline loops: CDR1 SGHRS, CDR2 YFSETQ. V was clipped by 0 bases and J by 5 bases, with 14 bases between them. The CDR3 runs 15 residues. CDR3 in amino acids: CASSLEDIMRTEAFF. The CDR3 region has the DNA TGCGCCAGCAGCTTGGAGGACATAATGAGAACTGAAGCTTTCTTT.

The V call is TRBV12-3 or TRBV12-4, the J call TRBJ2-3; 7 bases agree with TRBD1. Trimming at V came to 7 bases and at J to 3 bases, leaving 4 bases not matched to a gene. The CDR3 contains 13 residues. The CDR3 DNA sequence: TGTGCCAGCAACCCACAGGGGACAGATACGCAGTATTTT. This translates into CASNPQGTDTQYF.

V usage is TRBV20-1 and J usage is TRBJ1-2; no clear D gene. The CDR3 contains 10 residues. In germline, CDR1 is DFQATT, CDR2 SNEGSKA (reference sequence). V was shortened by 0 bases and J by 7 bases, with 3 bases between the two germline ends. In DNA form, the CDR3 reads TGCAGTGCTAGAGAGGTTGGCTACACCTTC. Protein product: CSAREVGYTF.

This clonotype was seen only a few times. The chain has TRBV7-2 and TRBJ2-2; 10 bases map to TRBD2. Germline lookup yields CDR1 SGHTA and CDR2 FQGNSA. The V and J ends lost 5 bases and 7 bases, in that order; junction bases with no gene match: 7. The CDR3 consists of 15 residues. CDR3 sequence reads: CASSLASGRGGELFF. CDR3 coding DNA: TGTGCCAGCAGCCTGGCTAGCGGGAGAGGCGGGGAGCTGTTTTTT.

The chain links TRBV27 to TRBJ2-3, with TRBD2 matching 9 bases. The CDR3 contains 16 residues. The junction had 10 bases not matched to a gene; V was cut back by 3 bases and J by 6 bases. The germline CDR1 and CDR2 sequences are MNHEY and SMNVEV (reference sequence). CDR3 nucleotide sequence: TGTGCCAGCAGTTTTAGTAGCGGGAGAGATTTTGATACGCAGTATTTT. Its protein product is CASSFSSGRDFDTQYF.

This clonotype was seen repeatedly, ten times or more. The CDR3 is CASSLAPDSYEQYF. CDR3 DNA: TGTGCCAGCAGCTTGGCTCCAGACAGCTACGAGCAGTACTTC. This chain links TRBV5-5 with TRBJ2-7; D may be TRBD1 (5 bases). V was trimmed by 0 bases and J by 3 bases, leaving 10 bases between them. Germline assignment: CDR1 SGHKS and CDR2 YYEKEE (reference sequence). This CDR3 contains 14 residues.

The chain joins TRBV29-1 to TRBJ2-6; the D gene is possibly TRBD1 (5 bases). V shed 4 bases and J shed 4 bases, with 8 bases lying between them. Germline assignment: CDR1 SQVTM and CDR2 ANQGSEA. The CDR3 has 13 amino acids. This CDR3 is CSVGGAGANVLTF. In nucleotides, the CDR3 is TGCAGCGTTGGTGGGGCCGGGGCCAACGTCCTGACTTTC.

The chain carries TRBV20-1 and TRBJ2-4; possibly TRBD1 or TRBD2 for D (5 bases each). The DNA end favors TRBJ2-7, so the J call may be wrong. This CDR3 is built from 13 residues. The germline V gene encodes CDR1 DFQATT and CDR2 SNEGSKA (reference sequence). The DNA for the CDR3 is TGCAGTGCTAGAGCCGGGACCGGGGACGAGCAGTACTTC. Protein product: CSARAGTGDEQYF.

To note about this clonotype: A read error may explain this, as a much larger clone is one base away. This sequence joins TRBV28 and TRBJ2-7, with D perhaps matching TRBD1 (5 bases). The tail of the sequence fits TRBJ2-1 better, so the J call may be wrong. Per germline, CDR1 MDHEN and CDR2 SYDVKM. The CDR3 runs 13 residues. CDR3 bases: TGTGCCAGCAGCAGGGATGTGAACAATGGGCAGTTCTTC. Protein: CASSRDVNNGQFF.